Listed below are T cell receptor beta chains from one sample, sequenced in a study of blood T cell repertoires in COVID-19. Profiled with immunoSEQ multiplex PCR; TCRdb holds only in-frame clones, not every one. Of about 480,000 clones in the sample, roughly 90% were seen once. Sequenced input: PBMCs or T cells enriched from blood (not recorded which). The receptor source for this set is a woman aged 40 to 55 who had recovered from COVID-19. The conserved cysteine and the conserved F or W are not part of the CDR3 here.

V,J,CDR3
TRBV5-6,TRBJ2-7,ASSLGTSGYEQY
TRBV7-2,TRBJ1-1,ASSPWTRTNTEAF
TRBV6-5,TRBJ2-3,ASRREHLADTQY
TRBV7-2,TRBJ2-7,ASSLGRNYEQY
TRBV4-1,TRBJ2-7,ASSQKGLAGVLGPYEQY
TRBV5-1,TRBJ1-6,ASGASGMSSPLH
TRBV5-6,TRBJ1-1,ASSLAGGTQRAF
TRBV7-2,TRBJ1-1,ASSLSSPGFRTEAF
TRBV7-9,TRBJ2-7,ASSLLLYEQY
TRBV2,TRBJ2-1,ASRGASGRWGNEQF
TRBV10-3,TRBJ2-1,AISEVGDYNEQF
TRBV11-2,TRBJ2-7,ASSATGTGPYEQY
TRBV19,TRBJ1-1,ASSTQGTGGLNTEAF
TRBV20-1,TRBJ2-3,SARQGQGEY
TRBV5-1,TRBJ1-2,ASSLERAVGGYT
TRBV9,TRBJ1-1,ASSIDGTGVTEAF
TRBV3-1/TRBV3-2,TRBJ2-1,ASSQATLEQF
TRBV27,TRBJ2-1,ASSLAGGYNEQF
TRBV4-1,TRBJ2-1,ASSQGLAGVYNEQF
TRBV5-1,TRBJ2-3,ASSLEQFTDTQY
TRBV10-2,TRBJ2-7,ATRLAASYEQY
TRBV4-3,TRBJ1-2,ASSQESAQYGYT
TRBV7-8,TRBJ1-2,ASSPGLGGYT
TRBV7-2,TRBJ2-3,ASSLGGSLDTQY